This T cell receptor (beta chain) was obtained from a study of T cell responses to AZD1222 COVID-19 vaccine (dated by TCRdb to the early 2020s). In terms of the full investigation: AZD1222 recipients with second doses at about 4 weeks or about 12 weeks were pooled, because spike-specific TCR depth and breadth did not differ between schedules. TCR sequencing covered about 230 trial participants: 207 given two doses of AZD1222 and approximately 25 given two doses of MenACWY control vaccine. Trial participants were enrolled by age into subgroups of 18-55, 56-69 and 70-plus years, and around 150, 28 and 57 TCR-sequenced participants, respectively, were included in these subgroups.

The CDR3 regions of human TCRbeta chains were analyzed by immunosequencing. The authors' analysis ran thus. Repertoire TCRs were matched against a reference library of SARS-CoV-2-specific TCRs generated with the MIRA antigen-specificity platform. Breadth was defined as the fraction of unique TCRs that were SARS-CoV-2-associated, and depth was defined as the fraction of total T cells that were SARS-CoV-2-associated. Using the MIRA data, every spike-specific TCR was mapped to the spike region that the TCR reacted to and assigned to either a CD4 or a CD8 class. Log10-transformed breadth and depth values were compared by one-way ANOVA with Sidak's multiple comparisons tests. What TCRdb holds here is the immuneACCESS table cut down to in-frame rearrangements. Part of the clones is not present; checked against another copy, under half of the missing clones reflect an unresolved V gene, and the others are unexplained. V and J calls and clone size follow that table, whereas D and trimming were derived from the DNA. Counted in this sample were about 100,000 clones; 88% of them appeared once. Jointly, the top ten make up about 1.8% of the sample.

As for this clone: What this receptor recognizes is not known. The record has no base qualities; no much larger clone is one base away.

Points the paper makes about the study in general: No day 14 peak-response samples were available, so repertoires were characterized only after the peak T cell response. CD4 TCRs associated with the vaccine covered the entire spike protein, and the dominant responses were in regions 160-218 and 743-854. A significant rise in spike-specific TCR breadth and depth was observed after two AZD1222 doses relative to day 0 and relative to MenACWY recipients. Reportedly, close to half of the unique spike-specific TCRs recognized epitopes lying outside the regions that are mutated in the B.1.351 and B.1.1.7 variants. Participants were mostly white British, with more females than males. The authors suggested clonal diversity may have been underestimated. The 56-69-year group was small, and its depth increase did not reach significance, likely because of low power. Conclusions about previously exposed vaccinees are limited, since just five or six AZD1222 recipients were seropositive for SARS-CoV-2 at baseline.

Reading the germline V gene (reference sequence) gives CDR1 LGHDT and CDR2 YNNKEL. The CDR3 starts with the cysteine, ends with the phenylalanine, and has 15 residues. The read is trimmed to its CDR3 DNA, 45 bases read in frame from base 1. Deletion took 0 bases off V and 4 bases off J, with a span of 10 bases between the germline ends. Per the publication, the time point label means: baseline before first vaccination. The vaccinee samples were drawn from two UK trials, COV001 and COV002, one of which was a single-blind randomized controlled phase 2/3 trial testing AZD1222 (ChAdOx1 nCoV-19) in healthy adults. Trial participant PBMC samples were collected at day 0 and day 28 after the second dose for TCRbeta chain sequencing.

The rearrangement combines TRBV3-1 (or the pseudogene TRBV3-2) with TRBJ2-1, with the D gene not confidently named. The specimen was peripheral blood, collected on day 0 of AZD1222 vaccination. This receptor was identified in an adult in good health. The CDR3 region reads CASSQDYVRYNEQFF. The nucleotides read TGTGCCAGCAGCCAAGATTACGTGAGGTACAATGAGCAGTTCTTC.